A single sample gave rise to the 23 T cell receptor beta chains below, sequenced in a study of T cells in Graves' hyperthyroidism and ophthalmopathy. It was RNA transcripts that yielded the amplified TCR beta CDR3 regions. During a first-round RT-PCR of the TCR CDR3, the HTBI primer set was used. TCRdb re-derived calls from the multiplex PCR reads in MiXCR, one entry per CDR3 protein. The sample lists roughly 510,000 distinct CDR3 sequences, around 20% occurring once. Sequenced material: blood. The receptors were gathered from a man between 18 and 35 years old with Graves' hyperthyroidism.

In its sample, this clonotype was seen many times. The CDR3 loop reads CASSLSVVVEQYF. CDR3 nucleotides: TGTGCCAGCAGTTTATCGGTTGTCGTCGAGCAGTACTTC. The chain employs TRBV28 and TRBJ2-7; D unresolved. Trimming took off 1 base at V and 6 bases at J, with 10 bases between the two ends. Germline V gives CDR1 MDHEN, CDR2 SYDVKM. This CDR3 has 13 amino acids.

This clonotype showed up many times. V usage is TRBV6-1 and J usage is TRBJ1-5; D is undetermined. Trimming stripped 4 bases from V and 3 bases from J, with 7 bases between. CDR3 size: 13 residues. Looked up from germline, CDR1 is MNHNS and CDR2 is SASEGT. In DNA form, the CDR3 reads TGTGCCAGCAGTGTAACGACCAATCAGCCCCAGCATTTT. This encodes CASSVTTNQPQHF.

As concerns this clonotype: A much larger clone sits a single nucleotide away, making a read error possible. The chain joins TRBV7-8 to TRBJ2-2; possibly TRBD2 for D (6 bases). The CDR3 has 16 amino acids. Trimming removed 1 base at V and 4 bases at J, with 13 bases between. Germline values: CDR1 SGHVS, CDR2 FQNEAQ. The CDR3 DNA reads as TGTGCCAGCAGCTTAGGGAGGGGATTTAGCACCGGGGAGCTGTTTTTT. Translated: CASSLGRGFSTGELFF.

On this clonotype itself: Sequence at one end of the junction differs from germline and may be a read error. This chain's CDR3 is CSARDWERGAKTGELFF. CDR3 nucleotides: TGCAGTGCTAGAGATTGGGAAAGGGGCGCGAAAACCGGGGAGCTGTTTTTT. The chain uses TRBV20-1 and TRBJ2-2, with D perhaps matching TRBD1 (5 bases). The CDR3 loop spans 17 amino acids. Germline V gene sequence: CDR1 DFQATT, CDR2 SNEGSKA (reference sequence).

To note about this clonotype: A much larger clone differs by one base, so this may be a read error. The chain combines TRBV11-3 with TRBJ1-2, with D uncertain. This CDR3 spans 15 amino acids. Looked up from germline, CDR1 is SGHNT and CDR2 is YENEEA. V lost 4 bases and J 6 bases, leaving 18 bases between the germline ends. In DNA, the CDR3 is TGTGCCAGCAGCTGCGAGATTCCAGGCACCAATGGCTACACCTTC. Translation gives CASSCEIPGTNGYTF.

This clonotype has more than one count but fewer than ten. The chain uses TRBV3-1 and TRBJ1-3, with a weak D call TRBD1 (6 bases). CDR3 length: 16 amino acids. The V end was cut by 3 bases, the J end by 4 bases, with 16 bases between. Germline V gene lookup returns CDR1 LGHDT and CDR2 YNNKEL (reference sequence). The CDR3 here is CASSQLRPGAGNTIYF. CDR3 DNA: TGTGCCAGCAGCCAGCTCAGACCGGGGGCGGGAAACACCATATATTTT.

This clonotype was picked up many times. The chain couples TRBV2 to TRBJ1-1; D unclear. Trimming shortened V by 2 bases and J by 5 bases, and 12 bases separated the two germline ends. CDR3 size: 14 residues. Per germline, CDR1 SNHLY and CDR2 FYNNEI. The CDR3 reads CASSELGQDTEAFF. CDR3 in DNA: TGTGCCAGCAGTGAACTTGGGCAGGATACTGAAGCTTTCTTT.

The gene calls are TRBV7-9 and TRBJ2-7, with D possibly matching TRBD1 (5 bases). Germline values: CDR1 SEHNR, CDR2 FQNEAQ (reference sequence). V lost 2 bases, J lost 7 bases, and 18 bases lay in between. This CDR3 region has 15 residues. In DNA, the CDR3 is TGTGCCAGCAGCTTATCGGCAGGGCCCCTCGGGGAGCAGTACTTC. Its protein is CASSLSAGPLGEQYF.

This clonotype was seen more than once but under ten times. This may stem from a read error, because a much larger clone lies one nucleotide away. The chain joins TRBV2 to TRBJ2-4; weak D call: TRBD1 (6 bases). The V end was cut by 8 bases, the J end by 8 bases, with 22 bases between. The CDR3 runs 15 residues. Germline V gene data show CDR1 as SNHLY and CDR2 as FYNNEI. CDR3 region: CASRPEGESVDIQYF. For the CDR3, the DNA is TGTGCCAGCCGTCCTGAGGGGGAGTCAGTCGACATTCAGTACTTC.

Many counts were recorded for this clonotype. The CDR3 loop reads CASSLSGSDQPQHF. The CDR3 DNA reads as TGTGCCAGCAGTTTAAGTGGTTCTGATCAGCCCCAGCATTTT. The chain has TRBV27 and TRBJ1-5; the D is unclear. This CDR3 comprises 14 residues. Looked up from germline, CDR1 is MNHEY and CDR2 is SMNVEV (reference sequence). V lost 2 bases, J lost 5 bases, and 10 bases lay in between.

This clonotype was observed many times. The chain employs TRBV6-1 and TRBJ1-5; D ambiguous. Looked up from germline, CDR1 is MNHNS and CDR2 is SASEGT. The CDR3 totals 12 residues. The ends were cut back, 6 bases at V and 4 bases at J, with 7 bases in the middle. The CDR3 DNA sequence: TGTGCCAGCAGAGAACAGAATCAGCCCCAGCATTTT. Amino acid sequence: CASREQNQPQHF.

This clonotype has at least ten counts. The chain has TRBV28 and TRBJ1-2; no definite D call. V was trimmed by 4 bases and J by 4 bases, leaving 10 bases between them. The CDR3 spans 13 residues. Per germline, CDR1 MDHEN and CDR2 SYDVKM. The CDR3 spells CASSSLVGYGYTF. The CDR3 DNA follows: TGTGCCAGCAGTTCCCTAGTGGGCTATGGCTACACCTTC.

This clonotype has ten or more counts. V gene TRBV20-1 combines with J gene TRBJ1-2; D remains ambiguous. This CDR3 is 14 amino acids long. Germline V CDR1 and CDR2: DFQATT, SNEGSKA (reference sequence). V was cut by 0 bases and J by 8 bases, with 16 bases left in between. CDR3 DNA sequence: TGCAGTGCTAGAGATCGGGGAGGGAGTGACGGCTACACCTTC. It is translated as CSARDRGGSDGYTF.

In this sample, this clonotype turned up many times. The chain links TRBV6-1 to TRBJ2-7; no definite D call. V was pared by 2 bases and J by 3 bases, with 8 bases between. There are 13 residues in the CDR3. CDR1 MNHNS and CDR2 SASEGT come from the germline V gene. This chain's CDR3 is CASSEWDFYEQYF. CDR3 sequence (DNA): TGTGCCAGCAGTGAATGGGATTTCTACGAGCAGTACTTC.

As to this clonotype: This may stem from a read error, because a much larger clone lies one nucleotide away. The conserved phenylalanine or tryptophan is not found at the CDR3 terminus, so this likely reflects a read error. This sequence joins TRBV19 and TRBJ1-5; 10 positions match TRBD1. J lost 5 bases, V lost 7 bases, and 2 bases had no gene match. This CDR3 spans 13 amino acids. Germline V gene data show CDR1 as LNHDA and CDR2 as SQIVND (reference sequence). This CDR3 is CASKGQGHQPQHL. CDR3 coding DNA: TGTGCCAGTAAGGGACAGGGGCATCAGCCCCAGCATTTG.

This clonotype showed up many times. CDR3 amino acids: CASSPRDRAFHTEAFF. The CDR3 nucleotides read TGTGCCAGCAGCCCCCGAGACAGGGCTTTTCACACTGAAGCTTTCTTT. The rearrangement joins TRBV11-1 to TRBJ1-1; the match to TRBD1 covers 7 bases. V lost 5 bases, J lost 3 bases, and 12 bases stayed unmatched. Germline V lookup: CDR1 SGHAT, CDR2 FQDESV (reference sequence). The CDR3 spans 16 residues.

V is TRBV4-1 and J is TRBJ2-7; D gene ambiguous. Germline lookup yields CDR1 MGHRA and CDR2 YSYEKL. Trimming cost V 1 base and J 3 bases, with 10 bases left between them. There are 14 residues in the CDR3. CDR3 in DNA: TGCGCCAGCAGCCAAGGTCCCTGGGGCTACGAGCAGTACTTC. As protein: CASSQGPWGYEQYF.

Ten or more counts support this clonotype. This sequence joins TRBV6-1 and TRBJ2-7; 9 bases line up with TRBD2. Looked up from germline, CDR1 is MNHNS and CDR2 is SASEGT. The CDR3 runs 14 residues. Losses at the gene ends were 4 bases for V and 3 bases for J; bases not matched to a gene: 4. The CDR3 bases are TGTGCCAGCAGTGCAGCGGGGGGTTACTACGAGCAGTACTTC. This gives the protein CASSAAGGYYEQYF.

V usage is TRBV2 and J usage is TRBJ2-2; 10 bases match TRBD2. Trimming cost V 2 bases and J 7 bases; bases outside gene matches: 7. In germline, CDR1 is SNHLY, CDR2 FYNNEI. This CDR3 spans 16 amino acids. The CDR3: CASSETSGEASGELFF. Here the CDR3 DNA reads TGTGCCAGCAGTGAAACTAGCGGGGAGGCAAGCGGGGAGCTGTTTTTT.

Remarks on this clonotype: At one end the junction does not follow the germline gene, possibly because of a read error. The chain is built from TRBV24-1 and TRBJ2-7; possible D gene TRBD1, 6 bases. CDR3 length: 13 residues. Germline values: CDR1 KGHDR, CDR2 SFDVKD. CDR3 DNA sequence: TGTGCCACCAGTGACCATGGACAGTACGAGCAGTGCTTC. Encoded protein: CATSDHGQYEQCF.

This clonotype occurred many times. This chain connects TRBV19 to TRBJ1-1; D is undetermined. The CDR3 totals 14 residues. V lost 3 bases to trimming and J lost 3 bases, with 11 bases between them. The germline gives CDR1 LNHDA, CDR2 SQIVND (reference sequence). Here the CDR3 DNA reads TGTGCCAGTAGTATTGGTCAGACCGACACTGAAGCTTTCTTT. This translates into CASSIGQTDTEAFF.

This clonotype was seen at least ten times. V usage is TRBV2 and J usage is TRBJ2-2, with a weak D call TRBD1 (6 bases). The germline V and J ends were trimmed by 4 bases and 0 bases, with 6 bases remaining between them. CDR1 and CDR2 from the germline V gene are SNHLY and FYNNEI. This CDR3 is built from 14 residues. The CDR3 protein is CASSGQANTGELFF. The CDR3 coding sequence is TGTGCCAGCAGTGGACAGGCGAACACCGGGGAGCTGTTTTTT.

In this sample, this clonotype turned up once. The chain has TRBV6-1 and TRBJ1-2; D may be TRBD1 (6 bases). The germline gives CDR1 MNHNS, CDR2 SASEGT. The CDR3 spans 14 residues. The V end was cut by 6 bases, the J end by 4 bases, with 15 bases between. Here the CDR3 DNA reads TGTGCCAGCAGAATTGAGGGGGGCGGCTATGGCTACACCTTC. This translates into CASRIEGGGYGYTF.